These 27 T cell receptor beta chains share one sample of origin, sequenced in a study of cytomegalovirus exposure and HLA in healthy donors. PCR employed 60 Vbeta and 13 Jbeta primers. This table comes from immunoSEQ multiplex PCR, and its TCRdb copy is limited to in-frame clones, with some not included. The sample lists about 160,000 clones; roughly 85% were seen once. Specimen: PBMCs. The receptors stem from a man aged 18 to 29 in good health and CMV-seropositive.

A few counts support this clone. The rearrangement uses TRBV7-3 and TRBJ1-5; D possibly corresponds to TRBD1 (6 bases). The CDR3 runs to 13 residues. The V gene's germline CDR1 is SGHTA and CDR2 FQGTGA. Trimming shortened V by 5 bases and J by 6 bases, and 11 bases separated the two germline ends. The CDR3 DNA sequence: TGTGCCAGCAGCGAATCACAGGGTCAGCCCCAGCATTTT. This codes for CASSESQGQPQHF.

The chain employs TRBV27 and TRBJ1-4; maybe TRBD1 (6 bases). The CDR3 totals 13 residues. Trimming pared 6 bases from V and 8 bases from J, leaving 13 bases between. Germline V lookup: CDR1 MNHEY, CDR2 SMNVEV (reference sequence). The CDR3 DNA reads as TGTGCCAGCAGCGGGATGCAGGGGGAAAAACTGTTTTTT. Translating gives CASSGMQGEKLFF. Based on the CDR3 plus reference TRBV27 and TRBJ1-4, the full variable domain is EAQVTQNPRYLITVTGKKLTVTCSQNMNHEYMSWYRQDPGLGLRQIYYSMNVEVTDKGDVPEGYKVSRKEKRNFPLILESPSPNQTSLYFCASSGMQGEKLFFGSGTQLSVL.

The chain is built from TRBV6-1 and TRBJ2-5; D remains ambiguous. This CDR3 is 13 amino acids long. The germline V gene encodes CDR1 MNHNS and CDR2 SASEGT. The ends were cut back, 7 bases at V and 5 bases at J, with 14 bases in the middle. The DNA of the CDR3 is TGTGCCAGCACCGCTGGCCCCGTGGAGACCCAGTACTTC. Translated, it gives CASTAGPVETQYF.

This chain uses TRBV10-1 with TRBJ2-7, with 9 positions matching TRBD1. This CDR3 is built from 14 residues. Trimming at V came to 6 bases and at J to 5 bases, leaving 8 bases not matched to a gene. CDR1 and CDR2 from the germline V gene are WNHNN and SYGVQD (reference sequence). DNA of the CDR3: TGCGCCAGCAGCCGGACAGGGGCGAAGGACGAGCAGTACTTC. It is translated as CASSRTGAKDEQYF.

The chain links TRBV7-8 to TRBJ2-7; D might be TRBD1 (5 bases). Per germline, CDR1 SGHVS and CDR2 FQNEAQ. The CDR3 totals 12 residues. The V and J ends lost 5 bases and 9 bases respectively, with 14 bases between them. As DNA, the CDR3 is TGTGCCAGCAGCCCCGCAGGACAACGGCAGTACTTC. Protein: CASSPAGQRQYF.

The rearrangement joins TRBV30 to TRBJ1-2; 7 positions match TRBD1. The trim removed 5 bases at V and 0 bases at J, leaving 3 bases unmatched. Germline V CDR1 and CDR2: GTSNPN, SVGIG (reference sequence). The CDR3 is 13 residues long. The CDR3 protein is CAWGQEANYGYTF. The DNA of the CDR3 is TGTGCCTGGGGACAGGAGGCTAACTATGGCTACACCTTC.

The CDR3 DNA reads as TGTGCCAGCAGCGATTCCCCGGTGGGACAGGGGGCTTCTAATGAAAAACTGTTTTTT. Its translation: CASSDSPVGQGASNEKLFF. V usage is TRBV7-9 and J usage is TRBJ1-4, with TRBD1 matching 12 bases. Germline-derived CDR1 and CDR2 are SEHNR and FQNEAQ (reference sequence). V was clipped by 5 bases and J by 3 bases; unmatched bases: 13. The CDR3 covers 19 residues.

The rearrangement joins TRBV6-4 to TRBJ1-1, with a tentative D call TRBD1 (5 bases). This CDR3 comprises 14 residues. V lost 8 bases to trimming and J lost 4 bases, with 17 bases between them. Germline values: CDR1 MRHNA, CDR2 SNTAGT. CDR3 DNA: TGTGCCAGCTCTACGTCGGGGGATAGCACTGAAGCTTTCTTT. It is translated as CASSTSGDSTEAFF.

J is TRBJ1-1 and V is TRBV7-2; D not resolved. This CDR3 contains 14 residues. Germline loops: CDR1 SGHTA, CDR2 FQGNSA. The V and J ends lost 1 base and 7 bases respectively, with 13 bases between them. The CDR3 region has the DNA TGTGCCAGCAGCTTAGTCGGCCCCGGCGGTGAAGCTTTCTTT. This encodes CASSLVGPGGEAFF.

This chain joins TRBV7-9 and TRBJ2-7; tentatively, D is TRBD1 (5 bases). Germline CDR1 reads SEHNR; CDR2 reads FQNEAQ (reference sequence). The CDR3 length is 13 residues. Trimming stripped 4 bases from V and 3 bases from J, with 10 bases between. The CDR3, as DNA: TGTGCCAGCAGCTCGGACAAGATCTACGAGCAGTACTTC. Protein: CASSSDKIYEQYF.

This clone was counted once. The chain links TRBV6-1 to TRBJ2-7, with a possible D match to TRBD1 (6 bases). V lost 6 bases and J lost 0, with 12 bases in between. Germline V lookup: CDR1 MNHNS, CDR2 SASEGT. This CDR3 has 14 amino acids. CDR3 in DNA: TGTGCCAGCAGGAAACAGGGTATCTCCTACGAGCAGTACTTC. Protein sequence: CASRKQGISYEQYF.

V and J are TRBV6-1 and TRBJ2-3; perhaps TRBD2 as D (6 bases). Germline loops: CDR1 MNHNS, CDR2 SASEGT. There are 14 residues in the CDR3. V lost 8 bases and J 2 bases, leaving 14 bases between the germline ends. CDR3: CASGMGLYTDTQYF. The CDR3 DNA is TGTGCCAGCGGAATGGGACTCTACACAGATACGCAGTATTTT.

This clone occurred once. This chain uses TRBV7-9 with TRBJ2-1; 8 bases are shared with TRBD1. V was clipped by 5 bases and J by 5 bases; unmatched bases: 8. The germline V gene has CDR1 SEHNR and CDR2 FQNEAQ (reference sequence). This CDR3 is built from 15 residues. This chain's CDR3 is CASSEQDRVDNEQFF. The CDR3 bases are TGTGCCAGCAGCGAACAGGACAGGGTGGACAATGAGCAGTTCTTC.

The gene calls are TRBV7-2 and TRBJ2-1, with 11 bases that match TRBD2. The V gene end was trimmed by 2 bases and the J gene end by 5 bases; junction bases not matched to a gene: 2. This CDR3 spans 15 amino acids. The germline V gene has CDR1 SGHTA and CDR2 FQGNSA. For the CDR3, the DNA is TGTGCCAGCAGCTTACCTAGCGGGGGGAACAATGAGCAGTTCTTC. Protein: CASSLPSGGNNEQFF.

The chain carries TRBV9 and TRBJ2-7; the match to TRBD2 covers 8 bases. The V gene end was trimmed by 4 bases and the J gene end by 5 bases; junction bases not matched to a gene: 11. The CDR3 extends over 15 amino acids. Germline V gene sequence: CDR1 SGDLS, CDR2 YYNGEE. CDR3 in amino acids: CASSPGLVPPNEQYF. CDR3 bases: TGTGCCAGCAGCCCGGGACTAGTCCCCCCAAACGAGCAGTACTTC.

The rearrangement joins TRBV25-1 to TRBJ1-4; TRBD1 aligns across 7 bases. Per the germline V gene, CDR1 is MGHDK and CDR2 is SYGVNS. V lost 6 bases, J lost 7 bases, and 5 bases stayed unmatched. The CDR3 totals 13 residues. The CDR3, as DNA: TGTGCCAGCAGAACAGGGGAAGGTGAAAAACTGTTTTTT. This translates into CASRTGEGEKLFF. Based on the CDR3 plus reference TRBV25-1 and TRBJ1-4, the full variable domain is EADIYQTPRYLVIGTGKKITLECSQTMGHDKMYWYQQDPGMELHLIHYSYGVNSTEKGDLSSESTVSRIRTEHFPLTLESARPSHTSQYLCASRTGEGEKLFFGSGTQLSVL.

The J gene is TRBJ2-7, the V gene TRBV4-1; 11 bases agree with TRBD2. V lost 0 bases to trimming and J lost 4 bases; unmatched junction nucleotides: 5. The CDR3 sequence is 16 residues long. Germline V lookup: CDR1 MGHRA, CDR2 YSYEKL. CDR3 region: CASSQDQLAGEYEQYF. The CDR3 nucleotides read TGCGCCAGCAGCCAAGATCAACTAGCGGGGGAGTACGAGCAGTACTTC.

This clone was seen a few times. Relative to the germline gene, one junction end is altered; a read error may explain this. The chain links TRBV4-1 to TRBJ2-6, with TRBD1 matching over 8 bases. This CDR3 has 20 residues. Germline CDR1 is MGHRA and CDR2 is YSYEKL. CDR3 sequence reads: CASSQRRTGILNSGANGLTF. In DNA form, the CDR3 reads TGCGCCAGCAGCCAACGTAGGACAGGGATTCTCAACTCTGGGGCCAACGGCCTGACTTTC.

The chain has TRBV10-3 and TRBJ1-1; D is unresolved. CDR1 is ENHRY and CDR2 is SYGVKD in the germline V gene. The CDR3 is made up of 12 amino acids. Trimming removed 2 bases at V and 5 bases at J, with 6 bases between. The CDR3 DNA reads as TGTGCCATCAGTGAGACAGAGACTGAAGCTTTCTTT. This gives the protein CAISETETEAFF.

This clone was seen only a few times. This chain joins TRBV5-6 and TRBJ1-1; D gene ambiguous. The V gene's germline CDR1 is SGHDT and CDR2 YYEEEE. The CDR3 is 14 amino acids. V dropped 0 bases and J dropped 0 bases, with 6 bases sitting between them. The CDR3 nucleotides are TGTGCCAGCAGCTTGGCCAGTTTGAACACTGAAGCTTTCTTT. Translated: CASSLASLNTEAFF.

A single count supports this clone. This chain joins TRBV7-2 and TRBJ2-7, with D possibly matching TRBD1 (5 bases). Trimming removed 5 bases from V and 4 bases from J, with 9 bases in between. Germline loops: CDR1 SGHTA, CDR2 FQGNSA. The CDR3 totals 12 residues. DNA of the CDR3: TGTGCCAGCAGCCCTACAGGTTACGAGCAGTACTTC. Amino acid sequence: CASSPTGYEQYF.

Points on this clone: The same CDR3 also results from other DNA sequences found in this sample. The chain carries TRBV30 and TRBJ1-5, with TRBD1 matching over 10 bases. J gave up 4 bases and V 3 bases, and 0 bases lay outside the gene matches. Germline V gene lookup returns CDR1 GTSNPN and CDR2 SVGIG (reference sequence). This CDR3 has 13 amino acids. The CDR3 nucleotides are TGTGCCTGGAGGGGACAGGGGAATCAGCCCCAGCATTTT. It encodes CAWRGQGNQPQHF.

CDR3 DNA sequence: TGTGCCAGCAGCCCCAGGATGGGGCCACCCGAATACGAGCAGTACTTC. Protein product: CASSPRMGPPEYEQYF. V is TRBV7-6 and J is TRBJ2-7, with D possibly being TRBD1 (5 bases). Germline values: CDR1 SGHVS, CDR2 FNYEAQ. CDR3 size: 16 residues. Trimming shortened V by 5 bases and J by 4 bases, and 21 bases separated the two germline ends.

This chain connects TRBV27 to TRBJ1-6; 7 nucleotides match TRBD1. With V trimmed by 3 bases and J by 4 bases, 3 bases remained unmatched. The CDR3 extends over 15 amino acids. Germline CDR1 reads MNHEY; CDR2 reads SMNVEV (reference sequence). The chain's CDR3 is CASSFRQGYNSPLHF. The CDR3 nucleotides read TGTGCCAGCAGTTTCCGACAGGGTTATAATTCACCCCTCCACTTT.

The J gene is TRBJ2-7, the V gene TRBV27; TRBD1 is a possible D gene (5 bases). The CDR3 length is 15 residues. Trimming cost V 3 bases and J 0 bases, with 12 bases left between them. Looked up from germline, CDR1 is MNHEY and CDR2 is SMNVEV (reference sequence). The DNA of the CDR3 is TGTGCCAGCAGTTTCATCCCTCAGGGCTCCTACGAGCAGTACTTC. It translates to CASSFIPQGSYEQYF.

Only one count was recorded for this clone. The V call is TRBV4-3, the J call TRBJ2-7; TRBD2 matches at 8 bases. J lost 10 bases, V lost 0 bases, and 8 bases had no gene match. CDR1 LGHNA and CDR2 YSLEER come from the germline V gene. This CDR3 is built from 14 residues. The CDR3 loop reads CASSQDNGGAPQYF. The CDR3 nucleotides are TGCGCCAGCAGCCAAGATAACGGGGGGGCACCACAGTACTTC.

The V and J genes are TRBV6-6 and TRBJ1-3; D may be TRBD1 (5 bases). This CDR3 is 15 amino acids long. V lost 6 bases to trimming and J lost 8 bases, with 20 bases between them. CDR1 is MNHNY and CDR2 is SVGAGI in the germline V gene (reference sequence). CDR3 sequence (DNA): TGTGCCAGCAGAATGTTCCGGCAGGGTAGGGACACCATATATTTT. The encoded protein is CASRMFRQGRDTIYF.